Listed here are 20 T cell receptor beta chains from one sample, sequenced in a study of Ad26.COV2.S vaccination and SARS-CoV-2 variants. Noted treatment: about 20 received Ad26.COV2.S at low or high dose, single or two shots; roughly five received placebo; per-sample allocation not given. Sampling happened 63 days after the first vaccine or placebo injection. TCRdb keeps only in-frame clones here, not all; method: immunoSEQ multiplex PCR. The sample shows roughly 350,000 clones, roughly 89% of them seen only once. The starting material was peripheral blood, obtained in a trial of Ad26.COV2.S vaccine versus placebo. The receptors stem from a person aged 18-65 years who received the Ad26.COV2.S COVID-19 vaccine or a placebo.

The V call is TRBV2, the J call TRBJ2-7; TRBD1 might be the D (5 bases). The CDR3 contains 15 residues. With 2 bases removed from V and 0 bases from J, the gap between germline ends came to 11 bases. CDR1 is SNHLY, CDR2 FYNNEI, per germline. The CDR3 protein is CASSEFRAGSYEQYF. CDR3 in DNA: TGTGCCAGCAGTGAATTCAGGGCTGGCTCCTACGAGCAGTACTTC.

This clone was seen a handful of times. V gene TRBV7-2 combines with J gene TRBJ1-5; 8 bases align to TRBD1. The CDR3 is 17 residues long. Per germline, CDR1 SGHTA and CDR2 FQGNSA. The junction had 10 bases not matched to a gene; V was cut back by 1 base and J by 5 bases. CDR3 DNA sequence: TGTGCCAGCAGCTTAGGGGCAGGGGGCGCGGGACATCAGCCCCAGCATTTT. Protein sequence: CASSLGAGGAGHQPQHF.

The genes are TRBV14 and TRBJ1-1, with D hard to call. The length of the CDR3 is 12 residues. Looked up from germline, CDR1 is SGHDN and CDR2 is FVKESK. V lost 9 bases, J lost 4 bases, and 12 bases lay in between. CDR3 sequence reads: CARGPVATEAFF. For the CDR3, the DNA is TGTGCCAGGGGTCCTGTGGCCACTGAAGCTTTCTTT.

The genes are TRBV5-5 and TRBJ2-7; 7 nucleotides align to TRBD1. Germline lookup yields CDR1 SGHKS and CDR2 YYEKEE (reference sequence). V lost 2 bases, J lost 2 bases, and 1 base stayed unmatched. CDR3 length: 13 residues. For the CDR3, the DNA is TGTGCCAGCAGCTTTCAGGGGGCCTACGAGCAGTACTTC. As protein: CASSFQGAYEQYF.

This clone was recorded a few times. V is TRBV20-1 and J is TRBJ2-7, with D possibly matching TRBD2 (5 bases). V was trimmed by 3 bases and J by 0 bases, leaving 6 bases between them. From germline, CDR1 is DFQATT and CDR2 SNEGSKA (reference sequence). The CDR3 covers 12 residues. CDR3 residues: CSASRGSYEQYF. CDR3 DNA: TGCAGTGCTAGTCGGGGCTCCTACGAGCAGTACTTC.

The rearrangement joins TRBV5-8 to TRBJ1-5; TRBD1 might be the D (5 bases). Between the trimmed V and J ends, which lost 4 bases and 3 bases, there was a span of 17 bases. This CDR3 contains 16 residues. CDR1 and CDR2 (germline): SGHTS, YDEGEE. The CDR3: CASSKSQGGDNQPQHF. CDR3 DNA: TGTGCCAGCAGCAAATCGCAGGGCGGAGACAATCAGCCCCAGCATTTT.

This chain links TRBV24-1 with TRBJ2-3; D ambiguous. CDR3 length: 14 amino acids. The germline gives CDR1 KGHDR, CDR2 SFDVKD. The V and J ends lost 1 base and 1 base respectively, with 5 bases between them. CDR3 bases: TGTGCCACCAGTGATTTACCCCGCACAGATACGCAGTATTTT. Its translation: CATSDLPRTDTQYF.

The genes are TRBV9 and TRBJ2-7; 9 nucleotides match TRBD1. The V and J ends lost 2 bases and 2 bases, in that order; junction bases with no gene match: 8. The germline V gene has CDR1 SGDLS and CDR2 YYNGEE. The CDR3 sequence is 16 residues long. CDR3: CASSVGDRVGAYEQYF. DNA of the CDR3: TGTGCCAGCAGCGTTGGGGACAGGGTAGGAGCCTACGAGCAGTACTTC. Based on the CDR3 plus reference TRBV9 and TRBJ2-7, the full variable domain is DSGVTQTPKHLITATGQRVTLRCSPRSGDLSVYWYQQSLDQGLQFLIQYYNGEERAKGNILERFSAQQFPDLHSELNLSSLELGDSALYFCASSVGDRVGAYEQYFGPGTRLTVT.

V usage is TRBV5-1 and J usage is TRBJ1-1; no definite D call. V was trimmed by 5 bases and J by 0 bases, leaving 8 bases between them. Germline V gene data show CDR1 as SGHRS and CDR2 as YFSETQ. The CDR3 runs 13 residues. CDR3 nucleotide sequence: TGCGCCAGCAGGAATGGGGTGAACACTGAAGCTTTCTTT. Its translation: CASRNGVNTEAFF.

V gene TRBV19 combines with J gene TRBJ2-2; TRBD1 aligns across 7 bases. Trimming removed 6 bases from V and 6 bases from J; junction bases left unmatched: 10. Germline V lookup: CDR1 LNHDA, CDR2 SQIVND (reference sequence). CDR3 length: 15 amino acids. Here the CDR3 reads CASSAKTGMSGELFF. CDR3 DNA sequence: TGTGCCAGTAGCGCAAAGACAGGGATGTCCGGGGAGCTGTTTTTT.

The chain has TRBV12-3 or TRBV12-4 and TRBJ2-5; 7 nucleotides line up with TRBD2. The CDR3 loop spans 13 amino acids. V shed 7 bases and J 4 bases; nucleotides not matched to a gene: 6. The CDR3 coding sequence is TGTGCCAGCACAGAGCGGGATACAGAGACCCAGTACTTC. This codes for CASTERDTETQYF.

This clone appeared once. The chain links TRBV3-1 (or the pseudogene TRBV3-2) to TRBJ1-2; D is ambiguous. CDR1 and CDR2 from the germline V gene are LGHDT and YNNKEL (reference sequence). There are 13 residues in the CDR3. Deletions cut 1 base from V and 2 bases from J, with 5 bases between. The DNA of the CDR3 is TGTGCCAGCAGCCAAGGTAACAACTATGGCTACACCTTC. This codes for CASSQGNNYGYTF.

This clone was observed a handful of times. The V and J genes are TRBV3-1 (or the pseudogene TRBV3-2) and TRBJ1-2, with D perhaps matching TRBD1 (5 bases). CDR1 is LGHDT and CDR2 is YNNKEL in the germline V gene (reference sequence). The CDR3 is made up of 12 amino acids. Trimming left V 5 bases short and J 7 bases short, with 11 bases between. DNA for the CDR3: TGTGCCAGCAGCTACCAGGGAGGTGGCTACACCTTC. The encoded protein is CASSYQGGGYTF.

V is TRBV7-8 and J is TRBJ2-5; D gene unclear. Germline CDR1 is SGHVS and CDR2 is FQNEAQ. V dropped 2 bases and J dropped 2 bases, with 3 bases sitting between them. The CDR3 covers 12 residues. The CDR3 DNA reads TGTGCCAGCAGCTTAAGGCAAGAGACCCAGTACTTC. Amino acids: CASSLRQETQYF. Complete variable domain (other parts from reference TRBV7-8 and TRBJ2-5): GAGVSQSPRYKVAKRGQDVALRCDPISGHVSLFWYQQALGQGPEFLTYFQNEAQLDKSGLPSDRFFAERPEGSVSTLKIQRTQQEDSAVYLCASSLRQETQYFGPGTRLLVL.

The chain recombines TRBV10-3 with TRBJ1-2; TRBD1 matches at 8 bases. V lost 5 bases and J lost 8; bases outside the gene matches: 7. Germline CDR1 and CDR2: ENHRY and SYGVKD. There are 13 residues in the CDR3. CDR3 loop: CAISLDREEGYTF. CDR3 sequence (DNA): TGTGCCATCAGTCTGGACAGGGAAGAGGGCTACACCTTC.

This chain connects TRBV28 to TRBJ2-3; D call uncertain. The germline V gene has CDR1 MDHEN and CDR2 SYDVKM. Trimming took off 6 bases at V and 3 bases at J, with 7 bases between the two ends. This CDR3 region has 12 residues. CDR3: CASRSGTDTQYF. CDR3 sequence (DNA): TGTGCCAGCAGATCCGGGACAGATACGCAGTATTTT.

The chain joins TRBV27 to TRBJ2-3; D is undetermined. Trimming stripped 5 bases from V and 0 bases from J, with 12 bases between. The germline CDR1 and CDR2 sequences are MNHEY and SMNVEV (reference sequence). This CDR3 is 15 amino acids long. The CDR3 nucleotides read TGTGCCAGCAGTATAATGTCAGGAAGCACAGATACGCAGTATTTT. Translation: CASSIMSGSTDTQYF.

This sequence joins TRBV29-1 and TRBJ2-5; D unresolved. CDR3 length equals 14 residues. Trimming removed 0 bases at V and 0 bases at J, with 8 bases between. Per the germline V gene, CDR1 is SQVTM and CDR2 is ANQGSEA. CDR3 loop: CSVEDIEYQETQYF. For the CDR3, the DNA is TGCAGCGTTGAAGATATCGAGTACCAAGAGACCCAGTACTTC.

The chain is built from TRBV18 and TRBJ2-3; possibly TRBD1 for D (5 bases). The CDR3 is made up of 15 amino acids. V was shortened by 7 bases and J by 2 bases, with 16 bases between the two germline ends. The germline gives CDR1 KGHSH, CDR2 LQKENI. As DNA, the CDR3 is TGTGCCAGCTGCCTATCAGGGCACCTCACAGATACGCAGTATTTT. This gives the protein CASCLSGHLTDTQYF.

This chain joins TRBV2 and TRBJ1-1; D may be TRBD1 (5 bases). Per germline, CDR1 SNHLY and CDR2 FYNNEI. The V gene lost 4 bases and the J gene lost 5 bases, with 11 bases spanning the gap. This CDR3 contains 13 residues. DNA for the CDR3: TGTGCCAGCAGTGGACAGCTAGTTACTGAAGCTTTCTTT. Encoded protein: CASSGQLVTEAFF.